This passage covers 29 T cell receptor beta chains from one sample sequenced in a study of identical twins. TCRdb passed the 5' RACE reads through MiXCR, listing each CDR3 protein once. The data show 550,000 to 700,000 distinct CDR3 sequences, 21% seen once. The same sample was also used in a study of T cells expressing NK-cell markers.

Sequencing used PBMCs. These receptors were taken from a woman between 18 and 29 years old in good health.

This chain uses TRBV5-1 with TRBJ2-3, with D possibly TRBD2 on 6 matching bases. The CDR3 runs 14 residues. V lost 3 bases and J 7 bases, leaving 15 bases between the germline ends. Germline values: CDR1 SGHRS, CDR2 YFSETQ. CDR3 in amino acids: CASSSRTGGNTQYF. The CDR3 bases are TGCGCCAGCAGCTCCCGAACAGGAGGGAATACGCAGTATTTT.

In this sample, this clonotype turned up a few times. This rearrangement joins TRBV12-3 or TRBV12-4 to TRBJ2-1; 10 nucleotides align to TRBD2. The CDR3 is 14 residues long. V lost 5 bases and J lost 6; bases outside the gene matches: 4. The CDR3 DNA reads TGTGCCAGCAGTCGGACTAGCGGACCCAATGAGCAGTTCTTC. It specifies CASSRTSGPNEQFF.

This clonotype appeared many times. The CDR3, as DNA: TGTGCCAGCAGCTATGCGGCGGGGAGATACAATGAGCAGTTCTTC. Translation gives CASSYAAGRYNEQFF. The chain recombines TRBV7-9 with TRBJ2-1; weak D call: TRBD2 (6 bases). The CDR3 consists of 15 residues. Germline V gene data show CDR1 as SEHNR and CDR2 as FQNEAQ (reference sequence). The V end lost 4 bases, the J end lost 4 bases, and 14 bases lay between the germline ends.

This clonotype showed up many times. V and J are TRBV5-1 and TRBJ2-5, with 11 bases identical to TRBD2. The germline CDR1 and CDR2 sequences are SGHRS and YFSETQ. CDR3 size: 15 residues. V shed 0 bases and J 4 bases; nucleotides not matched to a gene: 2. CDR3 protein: CASSLGLAGRETQYF. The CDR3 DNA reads TGCGCCAGCAGCTTGGGACTAGCGGGGCGAGAGACCCAGTACTTC.

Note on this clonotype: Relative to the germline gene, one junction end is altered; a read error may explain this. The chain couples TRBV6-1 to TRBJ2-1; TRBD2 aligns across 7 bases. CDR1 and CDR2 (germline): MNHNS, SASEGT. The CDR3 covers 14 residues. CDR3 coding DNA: TGTGCCAGCACGGTGGGAGGGTCCTACAATGAGCAGCTCTTC. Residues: CASTVGGSYNEQLF.

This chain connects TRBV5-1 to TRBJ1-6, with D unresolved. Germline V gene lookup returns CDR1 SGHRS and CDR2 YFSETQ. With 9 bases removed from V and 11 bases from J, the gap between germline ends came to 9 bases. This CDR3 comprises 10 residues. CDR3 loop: CANTTTPLHF. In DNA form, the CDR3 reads TGCGCCAACACGACTACACCCCTCCACTTT.

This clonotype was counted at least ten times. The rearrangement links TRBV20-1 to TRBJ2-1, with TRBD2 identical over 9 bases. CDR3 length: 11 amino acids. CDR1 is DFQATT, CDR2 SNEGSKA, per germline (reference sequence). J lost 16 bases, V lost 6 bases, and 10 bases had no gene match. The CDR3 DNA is TGCAGTGCAAGCTGGCGGGAGGGCCAATTCTTC. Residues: CSASWREGQFF.

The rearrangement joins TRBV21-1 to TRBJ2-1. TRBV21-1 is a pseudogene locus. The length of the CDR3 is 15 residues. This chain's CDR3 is CASSKVRLFYNEQFF. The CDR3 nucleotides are TGTGCCAGCAGCAAAGTTCGCCTATTCTACAATGAGCAGTTCTTC.

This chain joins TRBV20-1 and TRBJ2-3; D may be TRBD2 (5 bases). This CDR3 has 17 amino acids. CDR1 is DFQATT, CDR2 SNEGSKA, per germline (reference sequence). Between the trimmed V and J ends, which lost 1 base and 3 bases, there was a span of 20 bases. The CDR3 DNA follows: TGCAGTGCTAGAGGCGGGCCACGTCCAGTGGGTACAGATACGCAGTATTTT. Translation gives CSARGGPRPVGTDTQYF.

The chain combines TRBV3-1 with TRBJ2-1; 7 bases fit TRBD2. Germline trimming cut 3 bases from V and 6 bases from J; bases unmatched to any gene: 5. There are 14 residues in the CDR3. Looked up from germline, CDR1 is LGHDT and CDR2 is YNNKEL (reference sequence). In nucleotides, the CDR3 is TGTGCCAGCAGCCACCGGGACTACCTCAATGAGCAGTTCTTC. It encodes CASSHRDYLNEQFF.

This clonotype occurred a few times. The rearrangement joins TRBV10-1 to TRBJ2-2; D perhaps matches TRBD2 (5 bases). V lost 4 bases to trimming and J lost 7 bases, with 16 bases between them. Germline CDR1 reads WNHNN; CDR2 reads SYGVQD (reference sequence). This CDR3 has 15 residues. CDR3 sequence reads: CASSGDYPMGGELFF. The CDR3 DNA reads TGCGCCAGCAGTGGAGACTACCCTATGGGCGGGGAGCTGTTTTTT.

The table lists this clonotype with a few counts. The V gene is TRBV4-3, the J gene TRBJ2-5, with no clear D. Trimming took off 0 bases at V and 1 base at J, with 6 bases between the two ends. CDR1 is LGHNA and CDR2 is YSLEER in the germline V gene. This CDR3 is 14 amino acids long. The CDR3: CASSQDPFQETQYF. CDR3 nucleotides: TGCGCCAGCAGCCAAGATCCGTTCCAAGAGACCCAGTACTTC.

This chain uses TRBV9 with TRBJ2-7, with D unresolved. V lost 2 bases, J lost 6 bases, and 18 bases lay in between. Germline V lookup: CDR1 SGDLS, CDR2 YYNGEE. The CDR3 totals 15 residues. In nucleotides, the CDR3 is TGTGCCAGCAGCGTCGCTTCCAGGCCATCACCCGAGCAGTACTTC. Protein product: CASSVASRPSPEQYF.

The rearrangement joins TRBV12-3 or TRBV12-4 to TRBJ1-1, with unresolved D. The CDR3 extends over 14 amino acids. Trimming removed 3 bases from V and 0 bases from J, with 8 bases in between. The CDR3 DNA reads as TGTGCCAGCAGTTTTCTTCAAATGAACACTGAAGCTTTCTTT. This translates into CASSFLQMNTEAFF.

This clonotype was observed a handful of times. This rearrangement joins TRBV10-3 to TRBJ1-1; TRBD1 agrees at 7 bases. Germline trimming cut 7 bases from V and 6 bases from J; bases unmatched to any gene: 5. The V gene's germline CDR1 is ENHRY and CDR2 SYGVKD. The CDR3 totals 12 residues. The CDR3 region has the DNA TGTGCCATCACTACCACAGGGGCTGAAGCTTTCTTT. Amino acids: CAITTTGAEAFF.

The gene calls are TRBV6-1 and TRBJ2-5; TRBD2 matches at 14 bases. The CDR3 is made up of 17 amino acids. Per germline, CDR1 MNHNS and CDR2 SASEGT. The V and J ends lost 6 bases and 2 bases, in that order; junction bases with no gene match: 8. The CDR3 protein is CASRPPWTSGGQETQYF. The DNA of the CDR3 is TGTGCCAGCAGGCCTCCCTGGACTAGCGGGGGGCAAGAGACCCAGTACTTC.

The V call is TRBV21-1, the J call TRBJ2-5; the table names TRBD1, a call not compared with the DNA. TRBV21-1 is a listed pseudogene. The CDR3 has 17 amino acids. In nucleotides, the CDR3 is TGTGCCAGCAGCAAAACTTGGACAGGGGTCGGACAAGAGACCCAGTACTTC. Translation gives CASSKTWTGVGQETQYF.

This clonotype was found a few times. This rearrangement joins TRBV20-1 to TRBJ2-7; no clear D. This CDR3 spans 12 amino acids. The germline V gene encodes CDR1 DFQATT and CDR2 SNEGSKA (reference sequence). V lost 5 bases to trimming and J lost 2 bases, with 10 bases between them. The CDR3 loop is CSAEQQAYEQYF. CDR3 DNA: TGCAGTGCTGAGCAGCAGGCCTACGAGCAGTACTTC.

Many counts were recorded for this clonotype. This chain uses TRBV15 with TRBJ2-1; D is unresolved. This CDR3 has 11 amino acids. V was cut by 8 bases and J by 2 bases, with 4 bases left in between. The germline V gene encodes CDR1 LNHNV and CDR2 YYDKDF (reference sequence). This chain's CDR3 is CATQAYNEQFF. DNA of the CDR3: TGTGCCACCCAGGCCTACAATGAGCAGTTCTTC.

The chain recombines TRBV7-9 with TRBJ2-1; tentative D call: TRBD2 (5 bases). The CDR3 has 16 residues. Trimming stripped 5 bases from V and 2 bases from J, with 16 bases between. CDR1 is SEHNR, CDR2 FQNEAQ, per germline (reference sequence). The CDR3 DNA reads TGTGCCAGCAGCGTTAGTGGGCGGGCCCCCTACAATGAGCAGTTCTTC. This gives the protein CASSVSGRAPYNEQFF.

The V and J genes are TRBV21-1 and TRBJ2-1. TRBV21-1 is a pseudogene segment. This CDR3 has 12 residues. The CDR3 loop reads CASSTGRNEQFF. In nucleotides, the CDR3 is TGTGCCAGCAGCACAGGCAGAAATGAGCAGTTCTTC.

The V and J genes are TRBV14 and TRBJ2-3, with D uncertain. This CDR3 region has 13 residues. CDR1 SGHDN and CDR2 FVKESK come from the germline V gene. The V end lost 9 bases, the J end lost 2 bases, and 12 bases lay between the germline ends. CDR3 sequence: CASNGRPTDTQYF. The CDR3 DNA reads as TGTGCCAGTAACGGTAGGCCCACAGATACGCAGTATTTT.

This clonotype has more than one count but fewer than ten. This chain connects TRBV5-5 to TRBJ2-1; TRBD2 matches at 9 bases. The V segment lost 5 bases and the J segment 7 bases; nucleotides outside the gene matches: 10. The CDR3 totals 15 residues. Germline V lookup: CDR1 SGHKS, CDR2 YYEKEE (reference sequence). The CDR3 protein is CASSPQRAGGNEQFF. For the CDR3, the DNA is TGTGCCAGCAGTCCGCAGCGAGCGGGAGGAAATGAGCAGTTCTTC.

The DNA of the CDR3 is TGTGCCAGCAGCTTCCGGACGGAATCCTACGAGCAGTACTTC. It is translated as CASSFRTESYEQYF. V gene TRBV7-2 combines with J gene TRBJ2-7; D gene ambiguous. Between the trimmed V and J ends, which lost 3 bases and 1 base, there was a span of 10 bases. There are 14 residues in the CDR3. Germline CDR1 is SGHTA and CDR2 is FQGNSA.

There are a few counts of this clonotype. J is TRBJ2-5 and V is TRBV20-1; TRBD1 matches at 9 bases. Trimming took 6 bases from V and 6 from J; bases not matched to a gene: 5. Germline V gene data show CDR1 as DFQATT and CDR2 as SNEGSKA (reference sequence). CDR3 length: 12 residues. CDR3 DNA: TGCAGTGCAACCGGGACAGGGCAGACCCAGTACTTC. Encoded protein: CSATGTGQTQYF.

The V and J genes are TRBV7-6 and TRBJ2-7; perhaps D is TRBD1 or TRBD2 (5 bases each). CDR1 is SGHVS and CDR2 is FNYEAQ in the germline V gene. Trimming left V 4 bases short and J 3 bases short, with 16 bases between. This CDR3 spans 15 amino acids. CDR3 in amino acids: CASSSLRDRFYEQYF. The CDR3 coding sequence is TGTGCCAGCAGCTCCCTCCGGGACCGCTTCTACGAGCAGTACTTC.

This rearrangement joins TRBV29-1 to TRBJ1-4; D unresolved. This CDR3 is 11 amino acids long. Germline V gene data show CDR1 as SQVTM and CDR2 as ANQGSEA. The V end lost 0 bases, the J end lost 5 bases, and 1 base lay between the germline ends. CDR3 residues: CSVEDNEKLFF. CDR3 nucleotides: TGCAGCGTTGAAGACAATGAAAAACTGTTTTTT.

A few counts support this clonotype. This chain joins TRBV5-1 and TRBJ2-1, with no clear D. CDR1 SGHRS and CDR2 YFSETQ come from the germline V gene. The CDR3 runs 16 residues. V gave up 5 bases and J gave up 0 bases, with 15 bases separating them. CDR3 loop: CASSLGVRPSYNEQFF. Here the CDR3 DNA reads TGCGCCAGCAGTCTGGGCGTTCGGCCCTCCTACAATGAGCAGTTCTTC.

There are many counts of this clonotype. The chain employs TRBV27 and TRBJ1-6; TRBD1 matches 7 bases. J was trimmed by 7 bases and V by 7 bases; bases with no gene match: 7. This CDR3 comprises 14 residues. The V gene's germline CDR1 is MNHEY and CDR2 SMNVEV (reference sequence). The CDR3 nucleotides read TGTGCCAGCACTATGGGGACAGAGAATTCACCCCTCCACTTT. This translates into CASTMGTENSPLHF.